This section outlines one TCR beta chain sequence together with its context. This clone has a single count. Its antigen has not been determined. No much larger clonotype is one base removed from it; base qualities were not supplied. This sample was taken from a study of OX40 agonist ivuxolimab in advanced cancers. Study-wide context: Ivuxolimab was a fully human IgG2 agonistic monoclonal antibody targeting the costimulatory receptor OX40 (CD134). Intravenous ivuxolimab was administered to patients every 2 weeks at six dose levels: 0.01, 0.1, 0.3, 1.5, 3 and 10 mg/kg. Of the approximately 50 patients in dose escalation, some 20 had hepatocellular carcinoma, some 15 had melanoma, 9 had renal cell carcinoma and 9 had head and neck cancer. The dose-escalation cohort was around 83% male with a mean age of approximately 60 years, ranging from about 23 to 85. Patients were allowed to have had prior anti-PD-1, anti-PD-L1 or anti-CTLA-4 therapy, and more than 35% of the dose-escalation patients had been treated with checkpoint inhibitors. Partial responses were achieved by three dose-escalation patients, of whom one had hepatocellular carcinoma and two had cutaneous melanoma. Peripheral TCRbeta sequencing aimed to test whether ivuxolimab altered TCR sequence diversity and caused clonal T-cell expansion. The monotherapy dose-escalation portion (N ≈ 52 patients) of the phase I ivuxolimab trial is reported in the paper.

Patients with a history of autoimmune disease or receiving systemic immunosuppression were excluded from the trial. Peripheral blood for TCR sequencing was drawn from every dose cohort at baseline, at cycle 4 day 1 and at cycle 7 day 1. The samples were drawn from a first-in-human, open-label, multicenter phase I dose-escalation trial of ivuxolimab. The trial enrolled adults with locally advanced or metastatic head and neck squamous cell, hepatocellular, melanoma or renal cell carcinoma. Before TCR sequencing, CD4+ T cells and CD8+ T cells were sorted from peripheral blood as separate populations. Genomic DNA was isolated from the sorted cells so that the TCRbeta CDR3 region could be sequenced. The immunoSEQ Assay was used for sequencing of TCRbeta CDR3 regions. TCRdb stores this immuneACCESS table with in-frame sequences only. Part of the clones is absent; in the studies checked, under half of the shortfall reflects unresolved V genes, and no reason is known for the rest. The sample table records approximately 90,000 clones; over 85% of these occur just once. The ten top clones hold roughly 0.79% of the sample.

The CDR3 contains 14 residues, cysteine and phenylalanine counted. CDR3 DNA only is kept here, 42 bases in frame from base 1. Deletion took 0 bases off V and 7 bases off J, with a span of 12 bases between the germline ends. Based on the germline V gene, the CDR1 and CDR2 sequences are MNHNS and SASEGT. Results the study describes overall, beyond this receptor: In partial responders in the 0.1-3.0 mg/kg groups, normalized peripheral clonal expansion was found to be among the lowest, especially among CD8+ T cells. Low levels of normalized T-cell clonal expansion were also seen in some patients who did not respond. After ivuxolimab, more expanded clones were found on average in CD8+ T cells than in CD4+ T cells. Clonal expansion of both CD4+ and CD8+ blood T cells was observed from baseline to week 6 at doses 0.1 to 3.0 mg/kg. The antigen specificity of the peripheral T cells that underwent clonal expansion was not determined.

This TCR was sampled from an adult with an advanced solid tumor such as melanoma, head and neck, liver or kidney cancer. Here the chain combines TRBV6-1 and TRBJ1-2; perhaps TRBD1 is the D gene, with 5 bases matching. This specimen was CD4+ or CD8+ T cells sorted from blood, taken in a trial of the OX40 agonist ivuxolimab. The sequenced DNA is TGTGCCAGCAGTGAAGCGCTAGGGGTCCTTGGCTACACCTTC. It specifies CASSEALGVLGYTF.